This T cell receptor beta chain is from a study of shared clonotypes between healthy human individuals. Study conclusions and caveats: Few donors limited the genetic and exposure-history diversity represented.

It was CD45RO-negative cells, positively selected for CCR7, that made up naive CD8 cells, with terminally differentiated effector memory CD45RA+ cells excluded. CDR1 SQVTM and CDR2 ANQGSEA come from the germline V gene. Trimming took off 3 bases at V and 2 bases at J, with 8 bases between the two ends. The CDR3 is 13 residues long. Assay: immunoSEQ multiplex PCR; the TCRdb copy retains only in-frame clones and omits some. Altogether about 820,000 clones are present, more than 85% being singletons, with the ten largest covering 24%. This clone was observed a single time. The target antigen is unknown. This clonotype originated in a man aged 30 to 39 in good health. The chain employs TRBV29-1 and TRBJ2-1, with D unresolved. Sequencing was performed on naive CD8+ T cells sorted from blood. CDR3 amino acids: CSVDVATYNEQFF. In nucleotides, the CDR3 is TGCAGCGTTGACGTAGCCACCTACAATGAGCAGTTCTTC.